The source of this T cell receptor beta chain is a study of blood T cell repertoires in COVID-19. About the research overall: Collection of acute and convalescent COVID-19 samples took place in the United States, Italy and Spain.

Repertoires were generated with immunoSEQ multiplex PCR, while TCRdb's copy carries only in-frame clones and drops some. The repertoire has about 320,000 clones, roughly 88% of them found once; the top ten carry about 5%. Looked up from germline, CDR1 is SGHVS and CDR2 is FQNEAQ. The CDR3 contains 14 residues. Trimming removed 6 bases from V and 2 bases from J; junction bases left unmatched: 5. The chain uses TRBV7-8 and TRBJ2-7, with 9 bases aligning to TRBD2. This receptor was taken from a man aged 30 to 39 who had recovered from COVID-19. Source material: PBMCs or T cells enriched from blood (not recorded which). The CDR3 nucleotides read TGTGCCAGCAGAAGTAGCGGGGGCCCCTACGAGCAGTACTTC. It is translated as CASRSSGGPYEQYF.